This T cell receptor beta chain originates from a study of CD8+CD57+ T cells in acquired aplastic anemia. Study-wide context: Average DNA yield from sorted CD4+ and CD8+ cells was about 3 ug. Study-wide results and limits: Patients versus controls showed no significant CD8+ Simpson's diversity difference. Common to patients and controls were twenty-nine CD8+ CDR3 sequences.

As concerns this clonotype: Antigen: not known.

CDR3 and TCR beta VDJ profiling relied on a genomic DNA template. TCRdb ran MiXCR on the reads and lists one entry per CDR3 protein. The sample includes 98,000 or so distinct CDR3 sequences, under 60% of them seen just once. This CDR3 contains 13 residues. V was shortened by 8 bases and J by 5 bases, with 16 bases between the two germline ends. Germline CDR1 and CDR2: MGHRA and YSYEKL. This chain uses TRBV4-1 with TRBJ2-7; D possibly corresponds to TRBD2 (5 bases). This clonotype originated in a human donor in good health, serving as a control. The sample taken for sequencing was sorted CD4+, CD8+, or CD8+CD57+ T cells (not recorded which) from PBMCs. The CDR3: CASGHGEGHEQYF. The CDR3 region has the DNA TGCGCCAGCGGGCATGGCGAGGGCCACGAGCAGTACTTC.